Below, 15 T cell receptor beta chains from the same sample are listed, as sequenced in a study of beta chain features in type 1 diabetes. Of the isolated RNA, all was reverse transcribed, and so the sequenced material was expressed TCRB transcripts. The method was immunoSEQ multiplex PCR; TCRdb's version includes in-frame clones alone and lacks a portion of them. This sample has more than 300,000 clones, with around 15% found just once. The source material was naive CD4+ T cells from blood. The receptors derive from a woman under 30 in good health.

This clone was seen more than once but under ten times. CDR3 amino acids: CASSLAGLAEDTQYF. The CDR3 DNA is TGTGCCAGCAGCTTAGCAGGCCTAGCGGAAGATACGCAGTATTTT. The chain links TRBV7-2 to TRBJ2-3, with TRBD2 identical over 7 bases. The germline V gene encodes CDR1 SGHTA and CDR2 FQGNSA. Trimming at V came to 0 bases and at J to 5 bases, leaving 5 bases not matched to a gene. The CDR3 has 15 amino acids.

The chain couples TRBV30 to TRBJ2-2; D not certain. Germline V CDR1 and CDR2: GTSNPN, SVGIG (reference sequence). The CDR3 is made up of 14 amino acids. V lost 0 bases to trimming and J lost 3 bases, with 8 bases between them. The CDR3: CAWSVWSDTGELFF. DNA of the CDR3: TGTGCCTGGAGTGTCTGGAGTGACACCGGGGAGCTGTTTTTT. Full variable domain (remainder filled in from reference TRBV30 and TRBJ2-2): SQTIHQWPATLVQPVGSPLSLECTVEGTSNPNLYWYRQAAGRGLQLLFYSVGIGQISSEVPQNLSASRPQDRQFILSSKKLLLSDSGFYLCAWSVWSDTGELFFGEGSRLTVL.

This chain uses TRBV7-8 with TRBJ2-7; D may be TRBD2 (6 bases). The V gene's germline CDR1 is SGHVS and CDR2 FQNEAQ. CDR3 size: 14 residues. V was pared by 0 bases and J by 2 bases, with 8 bases between. The CDR3 bases are TGTGCCAGCAGCTTAGCGGGGGGAGCCTACGAGCAGTACTTC. Amino acid sequence: CASSLAGGAYEQYF.

Remarks on this clone: The same CDR3 is also encoded by other DNA sequences in this sample. The chain employs TRBV18 and TRBJ2-7; D is undetermined. V shed 5 bases and J shed 4 bases, with 6 bases lying between them. Germline CDR1 KGHSH, CDR2 LQKENI. The length of the CDR3 is 11 residues. The CDR3 bases are TGTGCCAGCTCAGCGGATTACGAGCAGTACTTC. Its protein product is CASSADYEQYF.

The V gene is TRBV2, the J gene TRBJ2-7, with a weak D call TRBD2 (6 bases). CDR3 length equals 16 residues. The germline gives CDR1 SNHLY, CDR2 FYNNEI. Between the trimmed V and J ends, which lost 7 bases and 5 bases, there was a span of 24 bases. In DNA, the CDR3 is TGTGCCAGCATAGAGAGGGAACCGGGACTGAGCCACGAGCAGTACTTC. It translates to CASIEREPGLSHEQYF. Filled out from reference TRBV2 and TRBJ2-7, the complete variable domain reads EPEVTQTPSHQVTQMGQEVILRCVPISNHLYFYWYRQILGQKVEFLVSFYNNEISEKSEIFDDQFSVERPDGSNFTLKIRSTKLEDSAMYFCASIEREPGLSHEQYFGPGTRLTVT.

This clone was observed a few times. This chain uses TRBV6-4 with TRBJ2-1, with TRBD2 as a possible D gene (6 bases). This CDR3 region has 13 residues. The germline CDR1 and CDR2 sequences are MRHNA and SNTAGT. The V end was cut by 4 bases, the J end by 7 bases, with 11 bases between. The CDR3 here is CASSGEAGNEQFF. Here the CDR3 DNA reads TGTGCCAGCAGTGGTGAGGCGGGAAATGAGCAGTTCTTC.

The J gene is TRBJ2-5, the V gene TRBV7-9; no definite D call. The CDR3 sequence is 16 residues long. Between the trimmed V and J ends, which lost 3 bases and 1 base, there was a span of 15 bases. Germline assignment: CDR1 SEHNR and CDR2 FQNEAQ (reference sequence). DNA of the CDR3: TGTGCCAGCAGCTTGGTTCCCGTGCCACTCCAAGAGACCCAGTACTTC. Encoded protein: CASSLVPVPLQETQYF.

The chain carries TRBV4-2 and TRBJ2-1; TRBD2 aligns across 7 bases. The CDR3 totals 14 residues. CDR1 LGHNA and CDR2 YNFKEQ come from the germline V gene. Trimming at V came to 4 bases and at J to 5 bases, leaving 5 bases not matched to a gene. The CDR3 sequence is CASSPSGLNNEQFF. In DNA, the CDR3 is TGTGCCAGCAGCCCCTCGGGACTAAACAATGAGCAGTTCTTC.

The chain recombines TRBV5-1 with TRBJ1-4, with D possibly being TRBD1 (6 bases). Germline V gives CDR1 SGHRS, CDR2 YFSETQ. The V end lost 4 bases, the J end lost 7 bases, and 14 bases lay between the germline ends. This CDR3 is built from 14 residues. The CDR3 DNA reads TGCGCCAGCAGCCCCGGGGGGGCGATTGAAAAACTGTTTTTT. It codes for CASSPGGAIEKLFF.

This clone has just a few counts. V and J are TRBV7-2 and TRBJ2-1; TRBD2 aligns across 7 bases. CDR1 and CDR2 from the germline V gene are SGHTA and FQGNSA. This CDR3 has 14 amino acids. After removal of 1 base from V and 13 bases from J, the junction contained 10 bases not matched to a gene. CDR3 nucleotides: TGTGCCAGCAGCTTAGGACTAGCTGCCCCCGGTCAGTTCTTC. The encoded protein is CASSLGLAAPGQFF.

This clone was seen a handful of times. The V gene is TRBV11-1, the J gene TRBJ2-1; 12 bases match TRBD2. This CDR3 spans 15 amino acids. Per the germline V gene, CDR1 is SGHAT and CDR2 is FQDESV (reference sequence). The junction had 6 bases not matched to a gene; V was cut back by 3 bases and J by 9 bases. CDR3 sequence reads: CASSLGLAGGPEQFF. DNA of the CDR3: TGTGCCAGCAGCTTGGGGCTAGCGGGAGGGCCTGAGCAGTTCTTC.

This clone was seen only a few times. The CDR3 DNA sequence: TGCAGCGTTGTCCTCGGGACAGGGGGGAATCAGCCCCAGCATTTT. Its translation: CSVVLGTGGNQPQHF. This sequence joins TRBV29-1 and TRBJ1-5; TRBD1 matches at 11 bases. The V and J ends lost 4 bases and 4 bases, in that order; junction bases with no gene match: 6. Per germline, CDR1 SQVTM and CDR2 ANQGSEA. This CDR3 contains 15 residues.

The chain uses TRBV28 and TRBJ2-7; D is ambiguous. Germline V gene sequence: CDR1 MDHEN, CDR2 SYDVKM. V was pared by 3 bases and J by 0 bases, with 9 bases between. This CDR3 is 14 amino acids long. CDR3 residues: CASSFQLSSYEQYF. The CDR3 region has the DNA TGTGCCAGCAGTTTTCAGTTAAGCTCCTACGAGCAGTACTTC.

This chain connects TRBV10-3 to TRBJ2-4, with 14 bases lining up with TRBD2. The CDR3 is made up of 16 amino acids. Germline V gene sequence: CDR1 ENHRY, CDR2 SYGVKD. The J segment lost 1 base and the V segment lost 8 bases, leaving 4 bases of the junction unmatched. CDR3 nucleotides: TGTGCCATCGGGACTAGCGGGAGTCGGGCCAAAAACATTCAGTACTTC. Amino acid sequence: CAIGTSGSRAKNIQYF.

This sequence joins TRBV14 and TRBJ1-1; D is unresolved. CDR1 and CDR2 from the germline V gene are SGHDN and FVKESK. Between the trimmed V and J ends, which lost 1 base and 1 base, there was a span of 10 bases. The CDR3 contains 15 residues. The CDR3 loop is CASSQARTQNTEAFF. The DNA of the CDR3 is TGTGCCAGCAGCCAAGCCCGGACTCAGAACACTGAAGCTTTCTTT. Variable domain in full (rest from reference TRBV14 and TRBJ1-1): EAGVTQFPSHSVIEKGQTVTLRCDPISGHDNLYWYRRVMGKEIKFLLHFVKESKQDESGMPNNRFLAERTGGTYSTLKVQPAELEDSGVYFCASSQARTQNTEAFFGQGTRLTVV.